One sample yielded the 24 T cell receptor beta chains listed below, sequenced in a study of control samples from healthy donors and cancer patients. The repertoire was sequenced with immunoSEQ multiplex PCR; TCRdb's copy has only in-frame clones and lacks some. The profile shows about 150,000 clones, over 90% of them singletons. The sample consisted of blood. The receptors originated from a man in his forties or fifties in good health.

The CDR3 DNA reads as TGTGCCAGCAGCCAAGGGACTAGCACCTACAATGAGCAGTTCTTC. Translated, it gives CASSQGTSTYNEQFF. The V call is TRBV3-1 (or the pseudogene TRBV3-2), the J call TRBJ2-1, with 8 bases fitting TRBD2. This CDR3 has 15 residues. The germline gives CDR1 LGHDT, CDR2 YNNKEL (reference sequence). The trim removed 1 base at V and 2 bases at J, leaving 1 base unmatched.

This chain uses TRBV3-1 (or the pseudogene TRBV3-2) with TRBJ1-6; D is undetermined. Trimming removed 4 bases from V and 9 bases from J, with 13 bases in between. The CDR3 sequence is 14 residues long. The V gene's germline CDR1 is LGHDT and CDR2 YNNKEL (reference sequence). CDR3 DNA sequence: TGTGCCAGCAGCCCTCGGAGTATAGGTTCACCCCTCCACTTT. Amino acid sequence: CASSPRSIGSPLHF.

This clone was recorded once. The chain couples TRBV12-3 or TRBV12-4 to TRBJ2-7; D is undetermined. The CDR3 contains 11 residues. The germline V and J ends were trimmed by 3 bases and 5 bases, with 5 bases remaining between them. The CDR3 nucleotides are TGTGCCAGCAGTTTTGTGGACGAGCAGTACTTC. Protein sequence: CASSFVDEQYF.

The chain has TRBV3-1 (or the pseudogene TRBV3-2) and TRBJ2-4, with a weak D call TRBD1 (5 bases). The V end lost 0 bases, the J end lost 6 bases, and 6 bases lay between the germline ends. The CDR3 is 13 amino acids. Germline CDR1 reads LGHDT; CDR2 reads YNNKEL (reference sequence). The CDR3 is CASSQDRGNIQYF. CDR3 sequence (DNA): TGTGCCAGCAGCCAAGATAGGGGAAACATTCAGTACTTC.

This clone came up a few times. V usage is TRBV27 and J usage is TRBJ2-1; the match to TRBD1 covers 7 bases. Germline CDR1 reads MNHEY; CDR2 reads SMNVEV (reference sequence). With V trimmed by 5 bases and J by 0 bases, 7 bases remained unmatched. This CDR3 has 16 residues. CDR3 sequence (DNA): TGTGCCAGCAGTACCCGGGACAGCACCTCCTACAATGAGCAGTTCTTC. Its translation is CASSTRDSTSYNEQFF.

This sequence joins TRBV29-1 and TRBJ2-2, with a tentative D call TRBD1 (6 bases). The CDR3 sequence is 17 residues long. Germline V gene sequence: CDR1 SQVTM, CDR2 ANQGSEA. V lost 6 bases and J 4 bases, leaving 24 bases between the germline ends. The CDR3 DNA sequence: TGCAGCGTCGCCCGGGACAAGCGTTTTGGGGGCACCGGGGAGCTGTTTTTT. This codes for CSVARDKRFGGTGELFF.

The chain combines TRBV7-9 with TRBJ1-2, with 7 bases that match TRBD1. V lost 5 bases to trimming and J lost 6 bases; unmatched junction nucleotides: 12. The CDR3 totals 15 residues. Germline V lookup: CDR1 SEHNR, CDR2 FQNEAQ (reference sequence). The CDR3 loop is CASSRTGVPFNGYTF. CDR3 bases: TGTGCCAGCAGCCGCACAGGGGTACCTTTTAATGGCTACACCTTC.

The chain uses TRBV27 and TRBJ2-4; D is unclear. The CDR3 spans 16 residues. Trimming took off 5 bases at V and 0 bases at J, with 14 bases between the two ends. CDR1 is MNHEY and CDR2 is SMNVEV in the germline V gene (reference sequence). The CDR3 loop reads CASSKGRYLAKNIQYF. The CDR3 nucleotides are TGTGCCAGCAGTAAAGGACGGTATCTAGCCAAAAACATTCAGTACTTC.

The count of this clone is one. DNA of the CDR3: TGTGCCAGCAGCTTATCTGGAGATAGCAATGAGCAGTTCTTC. Protein product: CASSLSGDSNEQFF. This chain connects TRBV5-6 to TRBJ2-1; D is unresolved. With 2 bases removed from V and 6 bases from J, the gap between germline ends came to 12 bases. The CDR3 runs to 14 residues. Germline assignment: CDR1 SGHDT and CDR2 YYEEEE.

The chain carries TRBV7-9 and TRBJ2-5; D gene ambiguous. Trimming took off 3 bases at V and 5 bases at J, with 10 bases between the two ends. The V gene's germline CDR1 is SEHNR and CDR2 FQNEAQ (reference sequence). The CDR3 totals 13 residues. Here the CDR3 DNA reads TGTGCCAGCAGCTTTGCGACCAGCGAGACCCAGTACTTC. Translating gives CASSFATSETQYF.

The CDR3 sequence: CASREYNEQFF. The CDR3 nucleotides are TGTGCCAGCAGGGAGTACAATGAGCAGTTCTTC. This sequence joins TRBV28 and TRBJ2-1; D not certain. The length of the CDR3 is 11 residues. Germline CDR1 is MDHEN and CDR2 is SYDVKM. The V end lost 6 bases, the J end lost 4 bases, and 4 bases lay between the germline ends.

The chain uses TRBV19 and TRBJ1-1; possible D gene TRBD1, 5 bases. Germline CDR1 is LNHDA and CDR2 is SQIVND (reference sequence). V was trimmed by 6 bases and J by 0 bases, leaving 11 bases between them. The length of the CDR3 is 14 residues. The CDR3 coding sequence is TGTGCCAGTAGCCCAGGCAGGGTGAACACTGAAGCTTTCTTT. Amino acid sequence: CASSPGRVNTEAFF. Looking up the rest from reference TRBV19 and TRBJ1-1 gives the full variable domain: DGGITQSPKYLFRKEGQNVTLSCEQNLNHDAMYWYRQDPGQGLRLIYYSQIVNDFQKGDIAEGYSVSREKKESFPLTVTSAQKNPTAFYLCASSPGRVNTEAFFGQGTRLTVV.

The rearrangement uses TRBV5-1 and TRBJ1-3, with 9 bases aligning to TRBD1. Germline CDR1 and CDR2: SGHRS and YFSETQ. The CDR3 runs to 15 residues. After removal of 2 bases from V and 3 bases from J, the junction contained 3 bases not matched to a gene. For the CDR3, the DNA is TGCGCCAGCAGCTTAGGGACAGGGATTGGAAACACCATATATTTT. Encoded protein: CASSLGTGIGNTIYF. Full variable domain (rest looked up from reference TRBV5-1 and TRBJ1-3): KAGVTQTPRYLIKTRGQQVTLSCSPISGHRSVSWYQQTPGQGLQFLFEYFSETQRNKGNFPGRFSGRQFSNSRSEMNVSTLELGDSALYLCASSLGTGIGNTIYFGEGSWLTVV.

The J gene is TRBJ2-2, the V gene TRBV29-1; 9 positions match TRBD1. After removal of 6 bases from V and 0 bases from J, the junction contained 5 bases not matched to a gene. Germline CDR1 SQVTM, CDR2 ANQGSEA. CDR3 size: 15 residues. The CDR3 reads CSVVDRGSNTGELFF. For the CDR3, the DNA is TGCAGCGTCGTCGACAGGGGGTCGAACACCGGGGAGCTGTTTTTT.

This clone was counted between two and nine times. For the CDR3, the DNA is TGTGCCAGCAGCCAAGGGACCTTCCGCCGTCAGCCCCAGCATTTT. Translating it yields CASSQGTFRRQPQHF. V gene TRBV3-1 (or the pseudogene TRBV3-2) combines with J gene TRBJ1-5; D call uncertain. Germline assignment: CDR1 LGHDT and CDR2 YNNKEL (reference sequence). CDR3 size: 15 residues. V lost 1 base and J lost 6, with 13 bases in between.

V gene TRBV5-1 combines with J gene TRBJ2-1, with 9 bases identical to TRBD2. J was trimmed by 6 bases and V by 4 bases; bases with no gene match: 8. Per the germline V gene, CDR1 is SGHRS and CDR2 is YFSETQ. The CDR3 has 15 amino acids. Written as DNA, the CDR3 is TGCGCCAGCAGCCCGGGAGCGGGAGGTACCAATGAGCAGTTCTTC. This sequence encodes CASSPGAGGTNEQFF.

The DNA for the CDR3 is TGCGCCAGCAGCTTGTCTCTAGTAGGCACCGGGGAGCTGTTTTTT. Translation gives CASSLSLVGTGELFF. The chain couples TRBV5-1 to TRBJ2-2; D is unclear. With 1 base removed from V and 4 bases from J, the gap between germline ends came to 11 bases. CDR3 length: 15 residues. Germline lookup yields CDR1 SGHRS and CDR2 YFSETQ.

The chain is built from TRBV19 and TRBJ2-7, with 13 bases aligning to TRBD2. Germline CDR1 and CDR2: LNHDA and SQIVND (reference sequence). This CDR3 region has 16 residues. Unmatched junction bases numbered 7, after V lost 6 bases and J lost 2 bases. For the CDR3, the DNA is TGTGCCAGTAGCTCGGGACTAGCGGGACCAACCTACGAGCAGTACTTC. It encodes CASSSGLAGPTYEQYF.

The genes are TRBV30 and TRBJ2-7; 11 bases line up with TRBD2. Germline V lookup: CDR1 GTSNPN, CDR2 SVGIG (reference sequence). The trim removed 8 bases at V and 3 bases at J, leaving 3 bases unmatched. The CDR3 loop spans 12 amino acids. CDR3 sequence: CARTSGGYEQYF. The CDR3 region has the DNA TGTGCCCGAACTAGCGGGGGCTACGAGCAGTACTTC.

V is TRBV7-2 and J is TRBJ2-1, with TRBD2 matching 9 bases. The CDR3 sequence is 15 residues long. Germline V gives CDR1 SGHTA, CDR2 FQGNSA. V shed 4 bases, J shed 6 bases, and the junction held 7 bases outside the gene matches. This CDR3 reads CASSSRLAAGNEQFF. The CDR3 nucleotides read TGTGCCAGCAGCTCCCGACTAGCGGCCGGCAATGAGCAGTTCTTC.

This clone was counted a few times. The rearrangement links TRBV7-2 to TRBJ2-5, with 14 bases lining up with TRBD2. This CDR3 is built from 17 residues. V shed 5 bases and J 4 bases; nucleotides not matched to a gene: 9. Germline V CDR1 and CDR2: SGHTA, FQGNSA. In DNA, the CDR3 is TGTGCCAGCAGCCCCCCCTTTGGACTAGCGGGAGGAGAGACCCAGTACTTC. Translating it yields CASSPPFGLAGGETQYF. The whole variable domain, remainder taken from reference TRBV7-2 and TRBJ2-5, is GAGVSQSPSNKVTEKGKDVELRCDPISGHTALYWYRQSLGQGLEFLIYFQGNSAPDKSGLPSDRFSAERTGGSVSTLTIQRTQQEDSAVYLCASSPPFGLAGGETQYFGPGTRLLVL.

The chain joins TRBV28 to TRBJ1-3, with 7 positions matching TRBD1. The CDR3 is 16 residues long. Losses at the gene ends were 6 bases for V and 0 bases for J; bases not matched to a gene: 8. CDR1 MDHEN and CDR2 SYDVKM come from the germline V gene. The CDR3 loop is CASSAPGQNSGNTIYF. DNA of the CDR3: TGTGCCAGCAGCGCACCGGGACAGAACTCTGGAAACACCATATATTTT.

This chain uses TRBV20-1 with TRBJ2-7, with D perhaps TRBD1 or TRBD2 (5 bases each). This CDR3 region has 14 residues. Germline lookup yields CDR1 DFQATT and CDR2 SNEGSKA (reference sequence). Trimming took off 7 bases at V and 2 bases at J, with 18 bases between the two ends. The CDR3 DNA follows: TGCAGTGTTAGTAAACGGGACGGTCCCTACGAGCAGTACTTC. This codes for CSVSKRDGPYEQYF.

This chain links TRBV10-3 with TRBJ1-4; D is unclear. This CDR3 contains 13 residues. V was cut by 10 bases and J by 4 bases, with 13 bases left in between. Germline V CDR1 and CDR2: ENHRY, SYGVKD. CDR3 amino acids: CATTPRSNEKLFF. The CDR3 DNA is TGTGCCACCACTCCAAGGAGTAATGAAAAACTGTTTTTT.